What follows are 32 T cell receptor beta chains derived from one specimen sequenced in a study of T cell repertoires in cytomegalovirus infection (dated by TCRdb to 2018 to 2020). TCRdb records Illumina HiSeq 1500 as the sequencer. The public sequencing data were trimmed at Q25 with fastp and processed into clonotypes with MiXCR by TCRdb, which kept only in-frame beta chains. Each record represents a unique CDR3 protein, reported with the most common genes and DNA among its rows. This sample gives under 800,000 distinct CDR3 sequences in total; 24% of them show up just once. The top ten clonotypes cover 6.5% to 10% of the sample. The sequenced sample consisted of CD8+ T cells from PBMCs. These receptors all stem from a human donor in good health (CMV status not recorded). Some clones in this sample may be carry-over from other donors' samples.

The DNA for the CDR3 is TGTGCCAGCAGTTTCGCCGGGACAGGGGGTTTTCCCACCTACGAGCAGTACGTC. This sequence encodes CASSFAGTGGFPTYEQYV. The rearrangement joins TRBV28 to TRBJ2-7, with TRBD1 identical over 11 bases. This CDR3 contains 18 residues. Losses at the gene ends were 3 bases for V and 2 bases for J; bases not matched to a gene: 12. The V gene's germline CDR1 is MDHEN and CDR2 SYDVKM.

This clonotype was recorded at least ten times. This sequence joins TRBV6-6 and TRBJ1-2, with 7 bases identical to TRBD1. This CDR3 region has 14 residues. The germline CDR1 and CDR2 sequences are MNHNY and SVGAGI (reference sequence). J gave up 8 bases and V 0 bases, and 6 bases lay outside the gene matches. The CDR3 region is CASSYSGTGEGYTF. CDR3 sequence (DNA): TGTGCCAGCAGTTACTCAGGAACAGGGGAGGGCTACACCTTC.

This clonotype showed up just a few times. Here the CDR3 DNA reads TGTGCCAGCAGTGTACGGACAGGGGTTTGGAGTGAGCAGTTCTTC. Protein product: CASSVRTGVWSEQFF. The chain uses TRBV25-1 and TRBJ2-1, with TRBD1 matching over 9 bases. The CDR3 consists of 15 residues. CDR1 is MGHDK and CDR2 is SYGVNS in the germline V gene. V shed 4 bases and J 9 bases; nucleotides not matched to a gene: 10.

CDR3 sequence reads: CASRPQGDGANVLTF. In DNA form, the CDR3 reads TGTGCCAGCAGACCACAGGGGGATGGGGCCAACGTCCTGACTTTC. The rearrangement links TRBV27 to TRBJ2-6; 8 bases match TRBD1. Germline CDR1 MNHEY, CDR2 SMNVEV (reference sequence). The CDR3 length is 15 residues. Trimming at V came to 6 bases and at J to 3 bases, leaving 4 bases not matched to a gene.

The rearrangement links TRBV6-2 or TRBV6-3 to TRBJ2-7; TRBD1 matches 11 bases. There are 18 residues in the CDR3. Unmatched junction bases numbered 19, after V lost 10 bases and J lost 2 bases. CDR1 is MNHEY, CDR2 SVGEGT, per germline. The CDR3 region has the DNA TGTGCCAACAGCACCTTGGACAGGGGGCAGCTTACCCCCTACGAGCAGTACGTC. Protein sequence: CANSTLDRGQLTPYEQYV.

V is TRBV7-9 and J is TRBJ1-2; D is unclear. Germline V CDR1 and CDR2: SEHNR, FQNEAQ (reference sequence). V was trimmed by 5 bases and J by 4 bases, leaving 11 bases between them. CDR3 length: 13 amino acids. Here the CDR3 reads CASSPDPFYGYTF. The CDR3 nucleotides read TGTGCCAGCAGCCCAGACCCGTTCTATGGCTACACCTTC.

The CDR3 nucleotides read TGTGCCAGTTTGGGGACCCGTACCACCGGGGAGCTGTTTTTT. As protein: CASLGTRTTGELFF. This chain links TRBV19 with TRBJ2-2; D may correspond to TRBD1 or TRBD2 (5 bases each). V lost 8 bases to trimming and J lost 4 bases, with 14 bases between them. Germline CDR1 and CDR2: LNHDA and SQIVND (reference sequence). The length of the CDR3 is 14 residues.

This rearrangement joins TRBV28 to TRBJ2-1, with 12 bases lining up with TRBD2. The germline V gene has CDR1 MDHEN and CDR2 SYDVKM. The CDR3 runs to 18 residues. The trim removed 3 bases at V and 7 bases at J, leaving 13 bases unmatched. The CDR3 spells CASSFPLAGGPGNNEQFF. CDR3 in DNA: TGTGCCAGCAGTTTCCCTCTAGCGGGGGGGCCGGGTAATAATGAGCAGTTCTTC.

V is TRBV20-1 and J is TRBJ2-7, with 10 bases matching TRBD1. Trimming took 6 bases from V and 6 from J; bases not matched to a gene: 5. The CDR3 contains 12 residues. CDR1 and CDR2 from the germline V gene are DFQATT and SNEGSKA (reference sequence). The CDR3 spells CSARTGGSEQYF. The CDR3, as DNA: TGCAGTGCGAGGACAGGGGGATCCGAGCAGTACTTC.

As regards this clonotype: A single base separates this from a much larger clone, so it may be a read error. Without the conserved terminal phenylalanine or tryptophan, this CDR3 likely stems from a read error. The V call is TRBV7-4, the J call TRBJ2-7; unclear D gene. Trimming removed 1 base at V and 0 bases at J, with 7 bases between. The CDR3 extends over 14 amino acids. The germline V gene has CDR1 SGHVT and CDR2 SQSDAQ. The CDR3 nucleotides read TGTGCCAGCAGCTTAGGGTGCCCCTCCTACGAGCAGTACGCC. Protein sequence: CASSLGCPSYEQYA.

CDR3 protein: CASSSGLAGDSYNEQFF. In DNA, the CDR3 is TGTGCCAGCAGCTCCGGACTAGCGGGGGACTCCTACAATGAGCAGTTCTTC. The chain joins TRBV7-9 to TRBJ2-1, with TRBD2 matching 13 bases. Germline CDR1 SEHNR, CDR2 FQNEAQ (reference sequence). With 4 bases clipped from V and 0 bases from J, the junction kept 3 bases outside the gene matches. The CDR3 runs 17 residues.

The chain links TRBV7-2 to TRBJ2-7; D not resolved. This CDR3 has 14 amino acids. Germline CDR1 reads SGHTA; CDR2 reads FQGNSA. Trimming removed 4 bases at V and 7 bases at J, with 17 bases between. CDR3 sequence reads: CASSYTVSRKEQYF. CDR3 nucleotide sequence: TGTGCCAGCAGCTACACCGTCTCCCGAAAAGAGCAGTACTTC.

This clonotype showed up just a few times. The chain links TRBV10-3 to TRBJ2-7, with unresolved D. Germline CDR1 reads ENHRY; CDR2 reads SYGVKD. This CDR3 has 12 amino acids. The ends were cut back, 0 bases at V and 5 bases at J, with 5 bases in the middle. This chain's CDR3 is CAISESGHEQYF. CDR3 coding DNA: TGTGCCATCAGTGAGTCCGGCCACGAGCAGTACTTC.

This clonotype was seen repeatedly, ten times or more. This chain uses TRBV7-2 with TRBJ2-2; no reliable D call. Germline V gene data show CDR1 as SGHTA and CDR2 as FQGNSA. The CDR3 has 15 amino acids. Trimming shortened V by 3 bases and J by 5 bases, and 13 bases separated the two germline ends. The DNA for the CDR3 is TGTGCCAGCAGCTTGGCTTCCATGGGGACCGGGGAGCTGTTTTTT. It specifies CASSLASMGTGELFF. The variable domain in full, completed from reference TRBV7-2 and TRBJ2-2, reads GAGVSQSPSNKVTEKGKDVELRCDPISGHTALYWYRQSLGQGLEFLIYFQGNSAPDKSGLPSDRFSAERTGGSVSTLTIQRTQQEDSAVYLCASSLASMGTGELFFGEGSRLTVL.

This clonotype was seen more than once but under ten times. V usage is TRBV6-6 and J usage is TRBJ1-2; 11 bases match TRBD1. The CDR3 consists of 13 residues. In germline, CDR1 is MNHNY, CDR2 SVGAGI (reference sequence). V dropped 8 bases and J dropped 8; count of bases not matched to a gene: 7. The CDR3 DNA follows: TGTGCCAGCGTCAGGACAGGGGGCTTGGGCTACACCTTC. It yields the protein CASVRTGGLGYTF.

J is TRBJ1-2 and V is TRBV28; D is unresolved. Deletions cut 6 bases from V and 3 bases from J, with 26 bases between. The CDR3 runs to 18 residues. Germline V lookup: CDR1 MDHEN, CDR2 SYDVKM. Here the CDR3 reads CASSPPAARSWRDYGYTF. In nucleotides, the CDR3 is TGTGCCAGCAGCCCGCCGGCGGCGAGGAGTTGGAGGGACTATGGCTACACCTTC.

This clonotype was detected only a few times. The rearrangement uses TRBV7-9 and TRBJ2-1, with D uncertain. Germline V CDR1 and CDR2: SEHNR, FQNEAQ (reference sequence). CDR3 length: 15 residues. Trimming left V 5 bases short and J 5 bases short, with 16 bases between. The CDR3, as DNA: TGTGCCAGCAGCAAGCCAGGTGGCCCTGACAATGAGCAGTTCTTC. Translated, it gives CASSKPGGPDNEQFF.

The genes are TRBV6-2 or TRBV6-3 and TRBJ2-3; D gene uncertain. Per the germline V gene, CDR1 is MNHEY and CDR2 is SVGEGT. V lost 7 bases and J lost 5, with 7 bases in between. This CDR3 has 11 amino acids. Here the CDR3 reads CASTFGDTQYF. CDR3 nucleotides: TGTGCCAGCACCTTCGGAGATACGCAGTATTTT.

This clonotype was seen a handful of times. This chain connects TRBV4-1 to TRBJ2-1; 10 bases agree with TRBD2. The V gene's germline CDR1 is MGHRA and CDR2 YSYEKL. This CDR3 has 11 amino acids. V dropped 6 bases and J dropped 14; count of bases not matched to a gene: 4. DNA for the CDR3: TGCGCCAGCAGTTTTAGCGGGGGGAAGTTCTTC. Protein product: CASSFSGGKFF.

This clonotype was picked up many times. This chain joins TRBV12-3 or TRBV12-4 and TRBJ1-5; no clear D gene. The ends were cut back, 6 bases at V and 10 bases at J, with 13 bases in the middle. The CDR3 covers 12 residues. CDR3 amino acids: CASSPGRLPQHF. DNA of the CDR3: TGTGCCAGCAGCCCGGGCCGCCTACCCCAGCATTTT.

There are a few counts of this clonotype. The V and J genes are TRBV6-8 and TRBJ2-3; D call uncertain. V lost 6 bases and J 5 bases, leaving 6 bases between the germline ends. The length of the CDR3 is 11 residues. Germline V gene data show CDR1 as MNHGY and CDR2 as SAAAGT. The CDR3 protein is CASRKRDTQYF. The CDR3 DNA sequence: TGTGCCAGCAGAAAAAGAGATACGCAGTATTTT.

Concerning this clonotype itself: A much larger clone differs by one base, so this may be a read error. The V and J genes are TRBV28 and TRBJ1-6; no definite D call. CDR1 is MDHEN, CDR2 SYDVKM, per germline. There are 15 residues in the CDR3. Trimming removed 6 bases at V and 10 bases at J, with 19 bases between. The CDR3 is CASRSRKEVGSPLHF. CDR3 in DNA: TGTGCCAGCAGATCTCGCAAGGAGGTTGGATCACCCCTCCACTTT.

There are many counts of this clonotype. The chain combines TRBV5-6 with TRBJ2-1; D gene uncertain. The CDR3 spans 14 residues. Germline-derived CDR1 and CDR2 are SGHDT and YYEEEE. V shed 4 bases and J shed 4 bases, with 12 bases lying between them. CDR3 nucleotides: TGTGCCAGCAGCCACATCACCAAATACAATGAGCAGTTCTTC. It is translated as CASSHITKYNEQFF.

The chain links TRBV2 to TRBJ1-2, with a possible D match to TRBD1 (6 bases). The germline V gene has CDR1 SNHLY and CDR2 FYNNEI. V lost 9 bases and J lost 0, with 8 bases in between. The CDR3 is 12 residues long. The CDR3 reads CARQGANYGYTF. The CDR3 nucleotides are TGTGCCAGACAGGGAGCTAACTATGGCTACACCTTC.

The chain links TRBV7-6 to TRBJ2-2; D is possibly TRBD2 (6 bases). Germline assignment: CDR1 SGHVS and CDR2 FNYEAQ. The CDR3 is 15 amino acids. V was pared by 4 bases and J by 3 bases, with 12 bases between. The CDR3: CASSSGDPYTGELFF. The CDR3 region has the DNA TGTGCCAGCAGCTCGGGGGACCCTTACACCGGGGAGCTGTTTTTT.

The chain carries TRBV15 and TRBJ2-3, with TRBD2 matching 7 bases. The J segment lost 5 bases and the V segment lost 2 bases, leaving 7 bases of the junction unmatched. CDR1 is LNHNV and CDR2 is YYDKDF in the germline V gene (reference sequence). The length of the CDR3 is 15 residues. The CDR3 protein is CATSRPGRMEDTQYF. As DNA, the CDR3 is TGTGCCACCAGCAGACCCGGGAGGATGGAAGATACGCAGTATTTT.

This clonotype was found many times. The CDR3 here is CASESVRYEQFF. The CDR3 coding sequence is TGTGCTAGTGAGTCGGTGCGGTATGAGCAGTTCTTC. The chain is built from TRBV12-5 and TRBJ2-1; D is unclear. V dropped 7 bases and J dropped 8 bases, with 12 bases sitting between them. The CDR3 extends over 12 amino acids. Germline-derived CDR1 and CDR2 are LGHNT and FRNRAP.

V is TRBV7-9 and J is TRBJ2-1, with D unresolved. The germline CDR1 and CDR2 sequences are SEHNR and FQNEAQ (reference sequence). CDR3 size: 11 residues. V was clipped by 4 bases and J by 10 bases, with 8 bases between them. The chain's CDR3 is CASSSTWEQFF. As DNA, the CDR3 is TGTGCCAGCAGCTCTACGTGGGAGCAGTTCTTC.

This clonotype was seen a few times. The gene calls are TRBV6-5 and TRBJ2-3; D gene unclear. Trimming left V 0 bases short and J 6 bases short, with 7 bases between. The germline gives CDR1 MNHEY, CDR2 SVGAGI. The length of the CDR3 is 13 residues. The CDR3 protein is CASSYSEGDTQYF. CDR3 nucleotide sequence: TGTGCCAGCAGTTACTCGGAAGGTGATACGCAGTATTTT.

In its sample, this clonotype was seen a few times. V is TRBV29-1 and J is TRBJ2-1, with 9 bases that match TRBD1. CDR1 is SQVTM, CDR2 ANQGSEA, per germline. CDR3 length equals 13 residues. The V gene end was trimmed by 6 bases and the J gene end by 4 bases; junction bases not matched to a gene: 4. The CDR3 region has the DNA TGCAGCGTGGGACAGGGTCTATACAATGAGCAGTTCTTC. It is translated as CSVGQGLYNEQFF.

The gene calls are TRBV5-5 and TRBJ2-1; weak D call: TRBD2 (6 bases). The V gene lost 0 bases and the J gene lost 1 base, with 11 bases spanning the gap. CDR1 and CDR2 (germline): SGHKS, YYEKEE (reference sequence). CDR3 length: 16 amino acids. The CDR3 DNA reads TGTGCCAGCAGCTTGGAGGTCCGGGGGTCCTACAATGAGCAGTTCTTC. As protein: CASSLEVRGSYNEQFF.

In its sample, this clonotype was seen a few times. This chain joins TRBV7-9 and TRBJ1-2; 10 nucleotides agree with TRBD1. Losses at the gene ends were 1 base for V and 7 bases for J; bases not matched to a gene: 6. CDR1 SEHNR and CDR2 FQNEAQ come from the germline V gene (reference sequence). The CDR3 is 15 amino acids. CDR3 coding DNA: TGTGCCAGCAGCTTAGGGACAGGGGGTGTAGGTGGCTACACCTTC. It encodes CASSLGTGGVGGYTF.